A selection of T cell receptor beta chains follows, all from one sample in a study of blood T cell repertoires in COVID-19. Only in-frame clones appear in the TCRdb table, and some are missing; sequencing was by immunoSEQ multiplex PCR. The sample consists of nearly 250,000 clones, more than 75% of them appearing once. The sequencing input was PBMCs or T cells enriched from blood (not recorded which). The receptor source for this set is a woman aged 50 to 60 who had recovered from COVID-19. The CDR3 runs from the conserved cysteine through the conserved F or W. The D gene is left open where the match is weak. Only part of the rows carry a size: once, few, many, or a class if the clone is expanded.

D	V	size	J	CDR3	DNA
TRBD1	TRBV19	.	TRBJ1-5	CASSVYRGEGNQPQHF	TGTGCCAGTAGTGTATACAGGGGTGAGGGCAATCAGCCCCAGCATTTT
.	TRBV7-2	.	TRBJ2-1	CASSHYGNYNEQFF	TGTGCCAGCAGTCATTACGGGAACTACAATGAGCAGTTCTTC
.	TRBV7-2	.	TRBJ1-2	CASSLARWEVPNYGYTF	TGTGCCAGCAGCTTAGCGCGGTGGGAGGTACCTAACTATGGCTACACCTTC
TRBD1	TRBV27	.	TRBJ2-7	CASAITDRGYEQYF	TGTGCCTCCGCAATTACGGACAGGGGTTACGAGCAGTACTTC
.	TRBV29-1	.	TRBJ1-2	CSVVAGSETKGYTF	TGCAGCGTTGTTGCAGGCTCTGAGACGAAGGGCTACACCTTC
TRBD1	TRBV6-5	.	TRBJ1-5	CASSLTGGNQPQHF	TGTGCCAGCAGCCTGACAGGGGGCAATCAGCCCCAGCATTTT
TRBD1	TRBV18	.	TRBJ1-4	CASSTRRDRGTTNEKLFF	TGTGCCAGCTCAACCAGAAGGGACAGGGGTACAACTAATGAAAAACTGTTTTTT
.	TRBV7-3	.	TRBJ1-1	CASSQDTNTEAFF	TGTGCCAGCAGCCAAGACACGAACACTGAAGCTTTCTTT
.	TRBV3-1/TRBV3-2	.	TRBJ1-2	CASSLHADSNYGYTF	TGTGCCAGCAGCCTCCATGCGGACAGTAACTATGGCTACACCTTC
.	TRBV7-2	.	TRBJ1-5	CASSINRAGSNQPQHF	TGTGCCAGCAGCATCAACCGAGCGGGTAGCAATCAGCCCCAGCATTTT
TRBD1	TRBV6-2/TRBV6-3	.	TRBJ2-6	CASSYEAGGIGRNVLTF	TGTGCCAGCAGTTACGAGGCAGGGGGCATAGGGCGCAACGTCCTGACTTTC
.	TRBV7-9	.	TRBJ1-5	CASSGTGTTNQPQHF	TGTGCCAGCAGCGGAACCGGGACAACCAATCAGCCCCAGCATTTT
TRBD2	TRBV6-5	once	TRBJ2-5	CASSYGGLASQETQYF	TGTGCCAGCAGTTACGGGGGACTAGCGTCACAGGAGACCCAGTACTTC
.	TRBV6-5	.	TRBJ1-1	CASSAGTNWGTEAFF	TGTGCCAGCAGCGCCGGGACAAATTGGGGCACTGAAGCTTTCTTT
TRBD1	TRBV19	.	TRBJ1-2	CASSMWDRRFNYGYTF	TGTGCCAGTAGTATGTGGGACAGGAGGTTTAACTATGGCTACACCTTC
TRBD1	TRBV29-1	.	TRBJ1-2	CSVDSGGFSYGYTF	TGCAGCGTTGACTCAGGGGGCTTCAGTTATGGCTACACCTTC
.	TRBV19	once	TRBJ2-5	CASSSGDSQETQYF	TGTGCCAGTAGTTCGGGGGACAGCCAAGAGACCCAGTACTTC
.	TRBV3-1/TRBV3-2	once	TRBJ1-3	CASSQGGENTIYF	TGTGCCAGCAGCCAAGGGGGGGAAAACACCATATATTTT
TRBD2	TRBV7-2	.	TRBJ2-1	CASSRLAGTYNEQFF	TGTGCCAGCAGCCGTCTAGCGGGAACCTACAATGAGCAGTTCTTC
TRBD2	TRBV7-2	once	TRBJ2-1	CASTSGLALGFYNEQFF	TGTGCCAGCACCTCCGGACTAGCCCTAGGGTTTTACAATGAGCAGTTCTTC
TRBD1	TRBV27	.	TRBJ1-1	CASSSRDRGSMNTEAFF	TGTGCCAGCAGTTCCCGGGACAGGGGGTCGATGAACACTGAAGCTTTCTTT
TRBD1	TRBV6-2/TRBV6-3	.	TRBJ2-1	CASSYETGSTRGYNEQFF	TGTGCCAGCAGTTACGAGACAGGGAGCACTCGGGGATACAATGAGCAGTTCTTC
.	TRBV5-1	.	TRBJ1-3	CASSFSLDSGNTIYF	TGCGCCAGCAGCTTTTCACTAGACTCTGGAAACACCATATATTTT
TRBD2	TRBV28	.	TRBJ2-1	CASSLGGGSNEQFF	TGTGCCAGCAGCTTAGGAGGCGGGAGCAATGAGCAGTTCTTC
.	TRBV4-1	.	TRBJ1-1	CASSQDTRAFF	TGCGCCAGCAGCCAAGATACTAGAGCTTTCTTT
TRBD1	TRBV7-8	.	TRBJ2-7	CASSIHQGASYEQYF	TGTGCCAGCAGCATACACCAGGGGGCGAGCTACGAGCAGTACTTC
TRBD2	TRBV7-3	.	TRBJ2-3	CASSLGGSGTDTQYF	TGTGCCAGCAGCTTAGGTGGTAGCGGGACAGATACGCAGTATTTT
.	TRBV7-9	.	TRBJ2-4	CASSPDGYIQYF	TGTGCCAGCAGCCCCGACGGGTACATTCAGTACTTC
TRBD1	TRBV19	.	TRBJ1-2	CAGNRGSRYGYTF	TGTGCCGGCAACAGGGGTTCGAGATATGGCTACACCTTC
.	TRBV2	.	TRBJ2-3	CASSENRVVTDTQYF	TGTGCCAGCAGTGAGAACAGGGTGGTCACAGATACGCAGTATTTT
.	TRBV7-9	.	TRBJ2-3	CASSLLGRVGLTDTQYF	TGTGCCAGCAGCTTACTGGGCAGGGTAGGGCTCACAGATACGCAGTATTTT
.	TRBV28	.	TRBJ2-5	CASSLPGLQETQYF	TGTGCCAGCAGTTTACCGGGACTTCAAGAGACCCAGTACTTC
.	TRBV7-2	.	TRBJ2-7	CASSSRGGNTYEQYF	TGTGCCAGCAGCTCCCGCGGGGGCAATACCTACGAGCAGTACTTC
.	TRBV4-3	.	TRBJ1-2	CASSQKTEGWYGYTF	TGCGCCAGCAGCCAAAAGACCGAGGGATGGTATGGCTACACCTTC
TRBD1	TRBV2	few	TRBJ1-4	CAGQTGPQEKLFF	TGTGCCGGCCAGACAGGGCCCCAGGAAAAACTGTTTTTT
.	TRBV4-1	.	TRBJ1-5	CASSPLGPGEPQHF	TGCGCCAGCAGCCCCCTGGGGCCAGGGGAGCCCCAGCATTTT
.	TRBV7-2	.	TRBJ1-2	CASSPTSIGGALGYGYTF	TGTGCCAGCAGCCCAACTTCGATTGGAGGGGCTTTGGGCTATGGCTACACCTTC
.	TRBV27	.	TRBJ1-5	CASSLAGRWGNQPQHF	TGTGCCAGCAGTTTGGCAGGGCGTTGGGGCAATCAGCCCCAGCATTTT
.	TRBV28	.	TRBJ1-2	CASSSLYGYTF	TGTGCCAGCAGTTCCCTCTATGGCTACACCTTC
.	TRBV7-8	.	TRBJ2-3	CASSSRASPGDTQYF	TGTGCCAGCAGCTCCCGGGCCAGCCCGGGGGATACGCAGTATTTT
.	TRBV25-1	.	TRBJ1-4	CASRDSASNEKLFF	TGTGCCAGCAGGGACAGCGCATCTAATGAAAAACTGTTTTTT
.	TRBV28	.	TRBJ1-1	CASSSYRVSTEAFF	TGTGCCAGCAGTTCTTACAGGGTCAGCACTGAAGCTTTCTTT
.	TRBV5-1	few	TRBJ1-6	CASSLDRPSPLHF	TGCGCCAGCAGCTTGGACAGACCTTCACCCCTCCACTTT
.	TRBV6-5	.	TRBJ1-6	CASRRPGPLHF	TGTGCCAGCAGAAGACCGGGACCCCTCCACTTT
.	TRBV24-1	.	TRBJ2-2	CATSDVNTGELFF	TGTGCCACCAGTGACGTGAACACCGGGGAGCTGTTTTTT
TRBD1	TRBV2	.	TRBJ1-1	CASSRQGQSTEAFF	TGTGCCAGCAGTCGACAGGGGCAAAGCACTGAAGCTTTCTTT
TRBD1	TRBV4-1	.	TRBJ2-1	CASSYGTGGYNEQFF	TGCGCCAGCAGCTACGGGACAGGTGGCTACAATGAGCAGTTCTTC
TRBD2	TRBV11-3	once	TRBJ2-6	CASSQGLAMTGANVLTF	TGTGCCAGCAGCCAGGGACTAGCGATGACTGGGGCCAACGTCCTGACTTTC
.	TRBV18	.	TRBJ1-5	CASSPVVGYNQPQHF	TGTGCCAGCTCACCAGTTGTCGGGTACAATCAGCCCCAGCATTTT
.	TRBV25-1	.	TRBJ2-3	CASSSLALADTQYF	TGTGCCAGCAGTAGCCTAGCGCTCGCAGATACGCAGTATTTT
.	TRBV6-5	.	TRBJ2-3	CASSGARDTQYF	TGTGCCAGCAGCGGAGCTCGAGATACGCAGTATTTT
.	TRBV28	.	TRBJ1-5	CASSLSGEGNQPQHF	TGTGCCAGCAGTTTATCGGGGGAAGGCAATCAGCCCCAGCATTTT
TRBD2	TRBV29-1	once	TRBJ2-3	CSGERGADTDTQYF	TGCAGCGGTGAGCGGGGGGCCGACACAGATACGCAGTATTTT
TRBD2	TRBV28	.	TRBJ2-1	CASSSIREIAGGRSYNEQFF	TGTGCCAGCAGTTCAATCAGGGAGATAGCGGGAGGTAGGTCCTACAATGAGCAGTTCTTC